This entry features one TCR beta chain sequence. Its specificity is not known. The source of the sample is a study of OX40 agonist ivuxolimab in advanced cancers. About the study: With ivuxolimab, an agonistic anti-OX40 (CD134) antibody, patients were treated. Approximately 41% of patients had received prior checkpoint inhibitor therapy.

Whole-study findings and limits: At doses 0.1 to 3.0 mg/kg, CD4+ and CD8+ clones expanded. Low levels of normalized T-cell clonal expansion also appeared in some nonresponders.

This CDR3 has 15 residues. Germline loops: CDR1 SGHNT, CDR2 YYREEE (reference sequence). The V gene end was trimmed by 4 bases and the J gene end by 3 bases; junction bases not matched to a gene: 8. The assay was immunoSEQ multiplex PCR, and TCRdb's table has in-frame clones only and misses some. The sample lists fewer than 70,000 clones, approximately 90% seen once, with roughly 0.45% in the top ten. V usage is TRBV5-4 and J usage is TRBJ2-7, with TRBD1 matching over 9 bases. This sequence was found in an adult with an advanced solid tumor such as melanoma, head and neck, liver or kidney cancer. The sequencing used CD4+ or CD8+ T cells sorted from blood, collected in a trial of the OX40 agonist ivuxolimab. CDR3 protein: CASSLGQGIIYEQYF. The CDR3 DNA is TGTGCCAGCAGCCTCGGACAGGGGATAATCTACGAGCAGTACTTC.